This entry lists 30 T cell receptor beta chains sequenced from one sample in a study of cytomegalovirus exposure and HLA in healthy donors. The PCR contained 60 Vbeta and 13 Jbeta primers. Libraries were prepared by immunoSEQ multiplex PCR; TCRdb keeps only in-frame clonotypes and omits some of them. The top ten clones hold less than 2% of a sample with some 140,000 clones, 65% to 85% of them seen once. The sequenced material came from PBMCs. Every receptor here comes from a woman younger than 30 in good health and CMV-seronegative.

The V call is TRBV4-1, the J call TRBJ2-7; possible D gene TRBD1, 6 bases. The ends were cut back, 3 bases at V and 1 base at J, with 16 bases in the middle. This CDR3 is 16 amino acids long. CDR1 MGHRA and CDR2 YSYEKL come from the germline V gene. For the CDR3, the DNA is TGCGCCAGCAGCCATTTGCAGGGTGGGACATCCTACGAGCAGTACTTC. Protein product: CASSHLQGGTSYEQYF.

This chain joins TRBV6-4 and TRBJ2-1; 7 nucleotides align to TRBD2. After removal of 3 bases from V and 6 bases from J, the junction contained 8 bases not matched to a gene. The CDR3 loop spans 15 amino acids. Germline CDR1 reads MRHNA; CDR2 reads SNTAGT. In DNA, the CDR3 is TGTGCCAGCAGTGAACACAGCGGGATAGGCAATGAGCAGTTCTTC. Its translation is CASSEHSGIGNEQFF.

This rearrangement joins TRBV9 to TRBJ2-5, with D maybe TRBD2 (5 bases). The CDR3 length is 15 residues. The germline V and J ends were trimmed by 3 bases and 5 bases, with 17 bases remaining between them. The V gene's germline CDR1 is SGDLS and CDR2 YYNGEE. The CDR3 DNA sequence: TGTGCCAGCAGCGCGTCCCCGGTGCGGGCCGAGACCCAGTACTTC. Translating gives CASSASPVRAETQYF.

V is TRBV30 and J is TRBJ2-1; 9 bases line up with TRBD2. The CDR3 totals 14 residues. Per germline, CDR1 GTSNPN and CDR2 SVGIG (reference sequence). After removal of 3 bases from V and 8 bases from J, the junction contained 8 bases not matched to a gene. The CDR3, as DNA: TGTGCCTGGAGCATAGCGGGAGTTGGCTATGAGCAGTTCTTC. This sequence encodes CAWSIAGVGYEQFF.

This chain links TRBV4-1 with TRBJ2-2; 9 bases map to TRBD2. The CDR3 loop spans 18 amino acids. Germline V gene sequence: CDR1 MGHRA, CDR2 YSYEKL. Trimming removed 0 bases from V and 7 bases from J; junction bases left unmatched: 12. This CDR3 reads CASSQDGRVAGVYGELFF. In DNA, the CDR3 is TGCGCCAGCAGCCAAGATGGTCGAGTAGCGGGAGTTTACGGGGAGCTGTTTTTT.

This clone has just one count. The genes are TRBV5-1 and TRBJ2-5, with 12 bases fitting TRBD2. The V gene's germline CDR1 is SGHRS and CDR2 YFSETQ. V shed 2 bases and J 6 bases; nucleotides not matched to a gene: 5. The CDR3 loop spans 15 amino acids. The CDR3, as DNA: TGCGCCAGCAGCTTCGGACTAGCGGGAACGAAGACCCAGTACTTC. Translated, it gives CASSFGLAGTKTQYF. Using reference TRBV5-1 and TRBJ2-5 for the parts outside the CDR3, the full variable domain is KAGVTQTPRYLIKTRGQQVTLSCSPISGHRSVSWYQQTPGQGLQFLFEYFSETQRNKGNFPGRFSGRQFSNSRSEMNVSTLELGDSALYLCASSFGLAGTKTQYFGPGTRLLVL.

The chain carries TRBV6-6 and TRBJ2-7, with D possibly matching TRBD1 (5 bases). Trimming removed 4 bases at V and 0 bases at J, with 13 bases between. The CDR3 loop spans 15 amino acids. Per germline, CDR1 MNHNY and CDR2 SVGAGI (reference sequence). The DNA for the CDR3 is TGTGCCAGCAGTTCGATTCCGGACAACTCCTACGAGCAGTACTTC. Protein sequence: CASSSIPDNSYEQYF.

This clone was counted between two and nine times. The rearrangement joins TRBV2 to TRBJ2-2, with D perhaps TRBD2 (5 bases). The CDR3 runs to 19 residues. Trimming stripped 4 bases from V and 1 base from J, with 22 bases between. CDR1 SNHLY and CDR2 FYNNEI come from the germline V gene. CDR3 region: CASSGWTPRSEKNTGELFF. The DNA of the CDR3 is TGTGCCAGCAGTGGCTGGACTCCTCGAAGCGAGAAGAACACCGGGGAGCTGTTTTTT.

There are a few counts of this clone. V gene TRBV23-1 combines with J gene TRBJ2-4; 10 nucleotides line up with TRBD2. TRBV23-1 is designated an ORF whose function remains uncertain. After removal of 2 bases from V and 4 bases from J, the junction contained 8 bases not matched to a gene. There are 17 residues in the CDR3. Written as DNA, the CDR3 is TGCGCCAGCAGTCAAGTTGGAGCGGGAGGGGCGAAAAACATTCAGTACTTC. Translated: CASSQVGAGGAKNIQYF.

The rearrangement joins TRBV29-1 to TRBJ2-2, with 7 nucleotides matching TRBD2. CDR1 and CDR2 from the germline V gene are SQVTM and ANQGSEA. The junction had 3 bases not matched to a gene; V was cut back by 6 bases and J by 5 bases. The CDR3 runs 12 residues. CDR3 protein: CSVPRGTGELFF. The CDR3 region has the DNA TGCAGCGTCCCGCGGGGGACCGGGGAGCTGTTTTTT.

V and J are TRBV12-5 and TRBJ2-7; 7 bases agree with TRBD1. Germline V gene data show CDR1 as LGHNT and CDR2 as FRNRAP. V dropped 3 bases and J dropped 3; count of bases not matched to a gene: 2. This CDR3 spans 13 amino acids. The CDR3 is CASGFPGGYEQYF. The CDR3 DNA reads TGTGCTAGTGGTTTCCCAGGGGGCTACGAGCAGTACTTC. The whole variable domain, filled in from reference TRBV12-5 and TRBJ2-7, reads DARVTQTPRHKVTEMGQEVTMRCQPILGHNTVFWYRQTMMQGLELLAYFRNRAPLDDSGMPKDRFSAEMPDATLATLKIQPSEPRDSAVYFCASGFPGGYEQYFGPGTRLTVT.

DNA for the CDR3: TGTGCCTGGAGTGTGGGGGGAGCGGGAGGGCCTTGGGATACGCAGTATTTT. This gives the protein CAWSVGGAGGPWDTQYF. The gene calls are TRBV30 and TRBJ2-3, with 10 positions matching TRBD2. The CDR3 length is 17 residues. Trimming at V came to 0 bases and at J to 6 bases, leaving 12 bases not matched to a gene. Germline assignment: CDR1 GTSNPN and CDR2 SVGIG (reference sequence).

V usage is TRBV7-9 and J usage is TRBJ1-5; D call uncertain. Trimming stripped 4 bases from V and 5 bases from J, with 15 bases between. The germline V gene encodes CDR1 SEHNR and CDR2 FQNEAQ (reference sequence). The CDR3 loop spans 15 amino acids. CDR3 sequence reads: CASSSVGDRDQPQHF. CDR3 nucleotide sequence: TGTGCCAGCAGCTCCGTGGGTGACCGGGATCAGCCCCAGCATTTT. Full variable domain (missing parts from reference TRBV7-9 and TRBJ1-5): DTGVSQNPRHKITKRGQNVTFRCDPISEHNRLYWYRQTLGQGPEFLTYFQNEAQLEKSRLLSDRFSAERPKGSFSTLEIQRTEQGDSAMYLCASSSVGDRDQPQHFGDGTRLSIL.

This chain uses TRBV7-2 with TRBJ1-1; D gene uncertain. Germline V gene lookup returns CDR1 SGHTA and CDR2 FQGNSA. This CDR3 is 13 amino acids long. V lost 1 base and J 7 bases, leaving 10 bases between the germline ends. The CDR3: CASSLVRADEAFF. The CDR3 region has the DNA TGTGCCAGCAGCTTAGTGAGGGCAGATGAAGCTTTCTTT.

In this sample, this clone turned up a few times. The chain recombines TRBV2 with TRBJ1-5; TRBD1 matches 12 bases. Germline V gene lookup returns CDR1 SNHLY and CDR2 FYNNEI. The CDR3 length is 15 residues. J gave up 7 bases and V 4 bases, and 5 bases lay outside the gene matches. CDR3 amino acids: CASSGGTGGRQPQHF. CDR3 nucleotides: TGTGCCAGCAGTGGGGGGACAGGGGGCAGGCAGCCCCAGCATTTT.

This clone was counted only a few times. The chain combines TRBV5-1 with TRBJ2-5; 11 positions match TRBD2. Germline V CDR1 and CDR2: SGHRS, YFSETQ. J gave up 3 bases and V 2 bases, and 0 bases lay outside the gene matches. The CDR3 contains 14 residues. The CDR3 protein is CASSLLAGEETQYF. In DNA, the CDR3 is TGCGCCAGCAGCTTACTAGCGGGAGAAGAGACCCAGTACTTC.

The sample holds a few counts of this clone. The V gene is TRBV18, the J gene TRBJ2-3; TRBD2 aligns across 12 bases. The CDR3 sequence is 17 residues long. V lost 4 bases to trimming and J lost 3 bases; unmatched junction nucleotides: 8. CDR1 is KGHSH and CDR2 is LQKENI in the germline V gene. CDR3 sequence reads: CASSLGLAGSRTDTQYF. The CDR3 DNA is TGTGCCAGCTCACTCGGACTAGCGGGATCAAGAACAGATACGCAGTATTTT.

The gene calls are TRBV5-1 and TRBJ2-1, with TRBD2 matching 10 bases. V was clipped by 3 bases and J by 5 bases; unmatched bases: 5. The germline V gene has CDR1 SGHRS and CDR2 YFSETQ. This CDR3 region has 15 residues. The CDR3 DNA sequence: TGCGCCAGCAGCTCAAAGCGGGAGGGGGACAATGAGCAGTTCTTC. Translation gives CASSSKREGDNEQFF.

The genes are TRBV21-1 and TRBJ1-1; TRBD1 is the table's D call, not checked against the DNA. TRBV21-1 is labeled a pseudogene. The CDR3 runs to 16 residues. The CDR3 nucleotides are TGTGCCAGCAGCAGCCGAGGTACAGGGCGGTGGAGTGAAGCTTTCTTT. This sequence encodes CASSSRGTGRWSEAFF.

This clone has only one observation. The same CDR3 arises from other DNA sequences in this sample as well. The gene calls are TRBV6-4 and TRBJ2-1; 15 bases are shared with TRBD2. Looked up from germline, CDR1 is MRHNA and CDR2 is SNTAGT. The junction had 1 base not matched to a gene; V was cut back by 6 bases and J by 7 bases. The CDR3 has 14 amino acids. The CDR3 here is CASSGLAGGNEQFF. The CDR3 DNA is TGTGCCAGCAGCGGACTAGCGGGAGGGAATGAGCAGTTCTTC.

The rearrangement links TRBV5-1 to TRBJ2-7; a weak D match, TRBD1 (6 bases). This CDR3 is 14 amino acids long. With 2 bases removed from V and 8 bases from J, the gap between germline ends came to 17 bases. CDR1 and CDR2 from the germline V gene are SGHRS and YFSETQ. The CDR3: CASSFETGQGKQYF. The CDR3 DNA sequence: TGCGCCAGCAGCTTCGAGACAGGCCAGGGGAAGCAGTACTTC.

As concerns this clone: A read error may be the cause here, since a much bigger clone is one base away. The gene calls are TRBV2 and TRBJ2-3, with 10 nucleotides matching TRBD2. V dropped 4 bases and J dropped 1; count of bases not matched to a gene: 2. CDR1 and CDR2 (germline): SNHLY, FYNNEI. This CDR3 spans 15 amino acids. CDR3 protein: CASSVGTSGTDTQYF. CDR3 DNA sequence: TGTGCCAGCAGTGTCGGGACTAGCGGCACAGATACGCAGTATTTT. Using reference TRBV2 and TRBJ2-3 for the parts outside the CDR3, the full variable domain is EPEVTQTPSHQVTQMGQEVILRCVPISNHLYFYWYRQILGQKVEFLVSFYNNEISEKSEIFDDQFSVERPDGSNFTLKIRSTKLEDSAMYFCASSVGTSGTDTQYFGPGTRLTVL.

V is TRBV2 and J is TRBJ1-1; D might be TRBD1 (5 bases). Per germline, CDR1 SNHLY and CDR2 FYNNEI. There are 14 residues in the CDR3. V was shortened by 5 bases and J by 11 bases, with 21 bases between the two germline ends. The CDR3 sequence is CASSWDRGFVDAFF. The CDR3 DNA follows: TGTGCCAGCAGTTGGGACCGGGGGTTCGTGGATGCTTTCTTT.

Written as DNA, the CDR3 is TGTGCCAGCAGCTTAGAAGCGGGAGTAGGGAATGAGCAGTTCTTC. Encoded protein: CASSLEAGVGNEQFF. The J gene is TRBJ2-1, the V gene TRBV7-6, with 8 bases lining up with TRBD2. The CDR3 sequence is 15 residues long. Germline V gene sequence: CDR1 SGHVS, CDR2 FNYEAQ. V shed 1 base, J shed 7 bases, and the junction held 6 bases outside the gene matches.

The chain joins TRBV6-5 to TRBJ2-3; 7 bases fit TRBD2. The length of the CDR3 is 13 residues. The V gene end was trimmed by 8 bases and the J gene end by 4 bases; junction bases not matched to a gene: 6. In germline, CDR1 is MNHEY, CDR2 SVGAGI. CDR3 sequence reads: CASHGRPADTQYF. DNA for the CDR3: TGTGCCAGCCACGGGAGGCCGGCAGATACGCAGTATTTT.

The V and J genes are TRBV27 and TRBJ1-1; TRBD1 is a possible D gene (6 bases). Germline assignment: CDR1 MNHEY and CDR2 SMNVEV (reference sequence). The ends were cut back, 6 bases at V and 9 bases at J, with 14 bases in the middle. The CDR3 is 12 amino acids. The CDR3 protein is CASSLGGGKAFF. CDR3 coding DNA: TGTGCCAGCAGCCTAGGGGGTGGAAAAGCTTTCTTT.

The chain employs TRBV6-1 and TRBJ2-7; the match to TRBD2 covers 9 bases. The length of the CDR3 is 15 residues. V was clipped by 5 bases and J by 6 bases; unmatched bases: 11. Germline CDR1 is MNHNS and CDR2 is SASEGT. The CDR3 DNA follows: TGTGCCAGCAGTACCCAAGCGGGAGGTTCTTCCGAGCAGTACTTC. Protein sequence: CASSTQAGGSSEQYF.

With regard to this clone: The same CDR3 also results from other DNA sequences found in this sample. The gene calls are TRBV4-1 and TRBJ2-7, with 9 bases aligning to TRBD1. The CDR3 contains 14 residues. V shed 3 bases, J shed 0 bases, and the junction held 0 bases outside the gene matches. The germline V gene has CDR1 MGHRA and CDR2 YSYEKL. This CDR3 reads CASSQDRGSYEQYF. The CDR3 DNA sequence: TGCGCCAGCAGCCAGGACAGGGGCTCCTACGAGCAGTACTTC.

This clone has just one count. This chain joins TRBV7-2 and TRBJ2-1, with 9 bases lining up with TRBD2. Trimming cost V 0 bases and J 7 bases; bases outside gene matches: 4. Germline V gives CDR1 SGHTA, CDR2 FQGNSA. The CDR3 loop spans 15 amino acids. The CDR3 nucleotides are TGTGCCAGCAGCTTAGCGGCGGGAGGGCCGAATGAGCAGTTCTTC. Its protein product is CASSLAAGGPNEQFF. Full variable domain (rest looked up from reference TRBV7-2 and TRBJ2-1): GAGVSQSPSNKVTEKGKDVELRCDPISGHTALYWYRQSLGQGLEFLIYFQGNSAPDKSGLPSDRFSAERTGGSVSTLTIQRTQQEDSAVYLCASSLAAGGPNEQFFGPGTRLTVL.

The chain has TRBV9 and TRBJ2-2; TRBD2 matches 12 bases. Germline lookup yields CDR1 SGDLS and CDR2 YYNGEE. The CDR3 extends over 17 amino acids. Trimming took 2 bases from V and 8 from J; bases not matched to a gene: 10. This chain's CDR3 is CASSVLPSGRVGGELFF. The CDR3 region has the DNA TGTGCCAGCAGCGTCCTCCCTAGCGGGAGGGTAGGTGGGGAGCTGTTTTTT.